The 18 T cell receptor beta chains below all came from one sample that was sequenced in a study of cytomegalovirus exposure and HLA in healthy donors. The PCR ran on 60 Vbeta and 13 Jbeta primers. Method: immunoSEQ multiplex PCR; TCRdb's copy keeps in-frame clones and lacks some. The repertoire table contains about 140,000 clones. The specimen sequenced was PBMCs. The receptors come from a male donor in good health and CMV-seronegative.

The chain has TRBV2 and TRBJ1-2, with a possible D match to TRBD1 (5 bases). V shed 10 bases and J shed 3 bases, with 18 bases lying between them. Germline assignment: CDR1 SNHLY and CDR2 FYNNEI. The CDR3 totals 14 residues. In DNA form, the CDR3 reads TGTGCCAATCCCCGGGACTCCGCGGACTATGGCTACACCTTC. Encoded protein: CANPRDSADYGYTF. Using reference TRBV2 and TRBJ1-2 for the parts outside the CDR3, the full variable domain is EPEVTQTPSHQVTQMGQEVILRCVPISNHLYFYWYRQILGQKVEFLVSFYNNEISEKSEIFDDQFSVERPDGSNFTLKIRSTKLEDSAMYFCANPRDSADYGYTFGSGTRLTVV.

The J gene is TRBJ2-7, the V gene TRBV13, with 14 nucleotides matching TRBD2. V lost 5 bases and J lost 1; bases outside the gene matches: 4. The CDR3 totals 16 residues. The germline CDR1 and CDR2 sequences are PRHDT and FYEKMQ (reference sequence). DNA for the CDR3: TGTGCCAGCAGCCCGGGACTAGCGGGGGAATCCTACGAGCAGTACTTC. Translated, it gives CASSPGLAGESYEQYF.

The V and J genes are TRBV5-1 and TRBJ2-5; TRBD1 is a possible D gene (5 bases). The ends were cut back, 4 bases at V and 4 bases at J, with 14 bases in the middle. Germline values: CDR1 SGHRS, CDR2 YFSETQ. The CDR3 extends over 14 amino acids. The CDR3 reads CASSPDQGRETQYF. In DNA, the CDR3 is TGCGCCAGCAGCCCGGATCAGGGTAGAGAGACCCAGTACTTC.

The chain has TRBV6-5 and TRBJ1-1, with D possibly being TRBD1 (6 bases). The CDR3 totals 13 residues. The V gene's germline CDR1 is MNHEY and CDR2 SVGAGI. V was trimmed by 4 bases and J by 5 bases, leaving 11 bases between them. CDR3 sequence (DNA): TGTGCCAGCAGTTCGGGGGGCCAAACTGAAGCTTTCTTT. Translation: CASSSGGQTEAFF.

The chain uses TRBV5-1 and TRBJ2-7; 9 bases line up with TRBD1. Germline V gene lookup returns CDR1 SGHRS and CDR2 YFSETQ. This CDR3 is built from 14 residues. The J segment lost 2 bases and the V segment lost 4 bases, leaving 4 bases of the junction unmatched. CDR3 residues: CASSPRDRAYEQYF. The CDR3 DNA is TGCGCCAGCAGCCCCCGGGACAGGGCCTACGAGCAGTACTTC.

The CDR3 DNA follows: TGTGCCAGCAGTTTATTGACGGGGACAGGAGCCAAAAACATTCAGTACTTC. It yields the protein CASSLLTGTGAKNIQYF. J is TRBJ2-4 and V is TRBV28; 8 nucleotides line up with TRBD1. The ends lost 1 base at V and 0 bases at J; junction bases unmatched: 5. This CDR3 has 17 amino acids. Germline V gene data show CDR1 as MDHEN and CDR2 as SYDVKM.

This CDR3 reads CSVVASGRAVNEQFF. The CDR3 DNA is TGCAGCGTTGTGGCTAGCGGGAGGGCCGTAAATGAGCAGTTCTTC. The chain uses TRBV29-1 and TRBJ2-1; the match to TRBD2 covers 12 bases. This CDR3 region has 15 residues. V dropped 4 bases and J dropped 7; count of bases not matched to a gene: 8. Germline-derived CDR1 and CDR2 are SQVTM and ANQGSEA.

The CDR3 reads CSVVGIRGSSGDTQYF. In nucleotides, the CDR3 is TGCAGCGTTGTTGGGATTAGAGGGTCTAGCGGGGATACGCAGTATTTT. The rearrangement links TRBV29-1 to TRBJ2-3; TRBD2 matches 8 bases. V gave up 4 bases and J gave up 6 bases; unmatched junction bases: 15. CDR1 is SQVTM, CDR2 ANQGSEA, per germline. There are 16 residues in the CDR3.

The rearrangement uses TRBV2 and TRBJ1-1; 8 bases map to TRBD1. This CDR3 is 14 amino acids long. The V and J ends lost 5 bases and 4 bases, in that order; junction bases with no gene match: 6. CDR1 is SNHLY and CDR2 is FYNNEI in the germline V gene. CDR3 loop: CASSTGQGGTEAFF. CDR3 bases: TGTGCCAGCAGTACCGGACAGGGTGGCACTGAAGCTTTCTTT.

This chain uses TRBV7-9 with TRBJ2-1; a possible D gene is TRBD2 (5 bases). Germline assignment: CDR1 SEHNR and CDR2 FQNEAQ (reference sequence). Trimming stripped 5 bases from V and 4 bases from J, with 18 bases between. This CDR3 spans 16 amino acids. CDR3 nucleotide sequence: TGTGCCAGCAGCCACTTCGGCCTAGCCTCTTACAATGAGCAGTTCTTC. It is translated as CASSHFGLASYNEQFF.

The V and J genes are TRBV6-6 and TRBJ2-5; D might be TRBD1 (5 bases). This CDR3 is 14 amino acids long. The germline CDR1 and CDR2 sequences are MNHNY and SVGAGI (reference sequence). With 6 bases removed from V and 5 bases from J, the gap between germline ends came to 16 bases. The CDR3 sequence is CASSRRTSGETQYF. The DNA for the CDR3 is TGTGCCAGCAGCCGCCGGACGTCAGGGGAGACCCAGTACTTC.

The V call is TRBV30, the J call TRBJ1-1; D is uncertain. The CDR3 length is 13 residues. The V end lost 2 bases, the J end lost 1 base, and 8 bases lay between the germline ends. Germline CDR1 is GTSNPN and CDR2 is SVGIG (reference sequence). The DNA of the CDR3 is TGTGCCTGGAGTTCTGGCAGGAACACTGAAGCTTTCTTT. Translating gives CAWSSGRNTEAFF.

The CDR3 here is CASNPSRETGELFF. CDR3 sequence (DNA): TGCGCCAGCAATCCTTCGCGGGAAACCGGGGAGCTGTTTTTT. The chain has TRBV5-1 and TRBJ2-2; a weak D match, TRBD2 (6 bases). CDR3 size: 14 residues. Germline V CDR1 and CDR2: SGHRS, YFSETQ. With 6 bases removed from V and 5 bases from J, the gap between germline ends came to 14 bases.

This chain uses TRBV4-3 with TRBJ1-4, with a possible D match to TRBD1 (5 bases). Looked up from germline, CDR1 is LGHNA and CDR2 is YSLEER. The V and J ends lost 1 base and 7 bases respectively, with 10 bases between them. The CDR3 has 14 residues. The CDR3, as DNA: TGCGCCAGCAGCCAAGGGGGGGGTGGTGAAAAACTGTTTTTT. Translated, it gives CASSQGGGGEKLFF.

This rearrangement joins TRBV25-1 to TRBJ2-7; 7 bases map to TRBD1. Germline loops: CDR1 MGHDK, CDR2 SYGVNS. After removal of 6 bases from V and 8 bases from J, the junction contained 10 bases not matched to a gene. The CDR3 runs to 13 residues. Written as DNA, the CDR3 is TGTGCCAGCAGCGACGGACAGGAGGTTCAGCAGTACTTC. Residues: CASSDGQEVQQYF.

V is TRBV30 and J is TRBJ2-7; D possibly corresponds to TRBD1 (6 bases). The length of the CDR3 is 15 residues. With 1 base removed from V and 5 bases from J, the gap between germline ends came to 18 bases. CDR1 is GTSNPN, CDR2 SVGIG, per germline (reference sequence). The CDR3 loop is CAWSETGGWGHEQYF. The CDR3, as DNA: TGTGCCTGGAGTGAGACAGGTGGGTGGGGGCACGAGCAGTACTTC. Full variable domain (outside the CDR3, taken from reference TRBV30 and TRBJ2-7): SQTIHQWPATLVQPVGSPLSLECTVEGTSNPNLYWYRQAAGRGLQLLFYSVGIGQISSEVPQNLSASRPQDRQFILSSKKLLLSDSGFYLCAWSETGGWGHEQYFGPGTRLTVT.

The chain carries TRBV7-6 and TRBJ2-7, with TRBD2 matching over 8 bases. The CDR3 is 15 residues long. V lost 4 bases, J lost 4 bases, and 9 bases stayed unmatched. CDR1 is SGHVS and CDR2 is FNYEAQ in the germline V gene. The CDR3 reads CASSSSATSVYEQYF. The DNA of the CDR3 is TGTGCCAGCAGCTCCAGTGCGACTAGCGTGTACGAGCAGTACTTC.

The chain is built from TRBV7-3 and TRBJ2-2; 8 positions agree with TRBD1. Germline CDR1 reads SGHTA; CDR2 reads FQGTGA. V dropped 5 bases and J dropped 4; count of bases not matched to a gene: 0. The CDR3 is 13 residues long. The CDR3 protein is CASSGQGTGELFF. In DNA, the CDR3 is TGTGCCAGCAGCGGACAGGGCACCGGGGAGCTGTTTTTT.